This T cell receptor (beta chain) is from a study of blood T cell repertoires in COVID-19. In the study overall: The United States, Italy and Spain provided the acute and convalescent COVID-19 samples.

Sequencing used immunoSEQ multiplex PCR; TCRdb keeps in-frame clones, though not all of them. Here the sample spans about 140,000 clones, 75% to 80% being singletons. The germline V gene has CDR1 MNHEY and CDR2 SMNVEV (reference sequence). V lost 5 bases to trimming and J lost 0 bases; unmatched junction nucleotides: 8. The CDR3 extends over 16 amino acids. Source material: PBMCs or T cells enriched from blood (not recorded which). J is TRBJ2-3 and V is TRBV27, with TRBD2 matching 7 bases. The source is a woman aged 50 to 60 who had recovered from COVID-19. CDR3 DNA: TGTGCCAGCAGTCCGACTAGCCTTTATAGCACAGATACGCAGTATTTT. Encoded protein: CASSPTSLYSTDTQYF.